The clone carrying this T cell receptor beta chain was detected once. The antigen is unknown. The assay was immunoSEQ multiplex PCR, and TCRdb's table has in-frame clones only and misses some. In the table there are 20,000 or so clones, 70% to 90% of which are singletons. The data were taken from a study of OX40 agonist ivuxolimab in advanced cancers. Turning to the study itself: In this cohort, patients received ivuxolimab, an agonistic anti-OX40 (CD134) antibody. Patients got intravenous ivuxolimab at 0.01 to 10 mg/kg every 2 weeks.

Overall study results and limits: The CD4+ and CD8+ T cells in the blood had expanded clonally by week 6 at 0.1 to 3.0 mg/kg.

The clonotype comes from an adult with an advanced solid tumor such as melanoma, head and neck, liver or kidney cancer. The material was CD4+ or CD8+ T cells sorted from blood, obtained in a trial of the OX40 agonist ivuxolimab.

The CDR3 sequence is CASSESTGELFF. As DNA, the CDR3 is TGTGCCAGCAGTGAGAGCACCGGGGAGCTGTTTTTT. The J gene is TRBJ2-2, the V gene TRBV6-4; D remains ambiguous. V lost 3 bases, J lost 4 bases, and 3 bases lay in between. Germline lookup yields CDR1 MRHNA and CDR2 SNTAGT. This CDR3 is 12 amino acids long.